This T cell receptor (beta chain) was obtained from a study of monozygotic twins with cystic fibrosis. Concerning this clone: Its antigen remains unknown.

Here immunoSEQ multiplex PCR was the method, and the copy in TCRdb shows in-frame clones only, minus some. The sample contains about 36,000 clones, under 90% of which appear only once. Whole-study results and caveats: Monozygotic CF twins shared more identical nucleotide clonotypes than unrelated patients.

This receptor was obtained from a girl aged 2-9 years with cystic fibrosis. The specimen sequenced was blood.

The CDR3 here is CASSQGGAYEQYF. CDR3 bases: TGCGCCAGCAGCCAGGGTGGGGCGTACGAGCAGTACTTC. J is TRBJ2-7 and V is TRBV5-1; weak D call: TRBD1 (5 bases). CDR1 is SGHRS, CDR2 YFSETQ, per germline. The CDR3 runs to 13 residues. Deletions cut 4 bases from V and 4 bases from J, with 12 bases between. Variable domain in full (rest from reference TRBV5-1 and TRBJ2-7): KAGVTQTPRYLIKTRGQQVTLSCSPISGHRSVSWYQQTPGQGLQFLFEYFSETQRNKGNFPGRFSGRQFSNSRSEMNVSTLELGDSALYLCASSQGGAYEQYFGPGTRLTVT.